A single sample is the source of the 24 T cell receptor beta chains below, sequenced in a study of T cell responses to AZD1222 COVID-19 vaccine. TCRdb's copy holds only in-frame clones and misses some; the assay was immunoSEQ multiplex PCR. This sample has about 130,000 clones, with more than 70% found just once. This specimen consisted of peripheral blood, obtained on day 0 of AZD1222 vaccination. These receptors all come from an adult in good health.

This clone was seen only a few times. V is TRBV5-1 and J is TRBJ2-3; D ambiguous. CDR1 is SGHRS, CDR2 YFSETQ, per germline. CDR3 length: 12 residues. V lost 4 bases and J lost 4, with 7 bases in between. CDR3 sequence: CASSPVSDTQYF. Written as DNA, the CDR3 is TGCGCCAGCAGCCCCGTTTCAGATACGCAGTATTTT. The whole variable domain, filled in from reference TRBV5-1 and TRBJ2-3, reads KAGVTQTPRYLIKTRGQQVTLSCSPISGHRSVSWYQQTPGQGLQFLFEYFSETQRNKGNFPGRFSGRQFSNSRSEMNVSTLELGDSALYLCASSPVSDTQYFGPGTRLTVL.

V and J are TRBV7-8 and TRBJ2-5, with 7 positions matching TRBD1. CDR3 length: 15 amino acids. Germline V gene sequence: CDR1 SGHVS, CDR2 FQNEAQ. The junction had 11 bases not matched to a gene; V was cut back by 5 bases and J by 5 bases. The CDR3 nucleotides are TGTGCCAGCAGCCGTACAGGGGTCGGTTTGGAGACCCAGTACTTC. It yields the protein CASSRTGVGLETQYF.

V is TRBV9 and J is TRBJ2-7; weak D call: TRBD1 (6 bases). The CDR3 runs to 14 residues. CDR1 is SGDLS, CDR2 YYNGEE, per germline. V lost 3 bases to trimming and J lost 7 bases, with 17 bases between them. CDR3 nucleotides: TGTGCCAGCAGCGCAGGGGTAACCCCCCTGGAGCAGTACTTC. This codes for CASSAGVTPLEQYF.

The chain joins TRBV6-5 to TRBJ1-6; 7 positions agree with TRBD1. J lost 10 bases, V lost 6 bases, and 6 bases had no gene match. Germline lookup yields CDR1 MNHEY and CDR2 SVGAGI. The CDR3 runs 13 residues. The CDR3 spells CASRDRLDSPLHF. The DNA of the CDR3 is TGTGCCAGCAGGGACAGGCTCGACTCACCCCTCCACTTT.

V is TRBV19 and J is TRBJ1-4, with D possibly TRBD1 on 5 matching bases. Trimming shortened V by 3 bases and J by 7 bases, and 12 bases separated the two germline ends. CDR1 LNHDA and CDR2 SQIVND come from the germline V gene (reference sequence). CDR3 length equals 14 residues. The CDR3 loop reads CASSIAREFEKLFF. The CDR3 coding sequence is TGTGCCAGTAGTATCGCCAGGGAATTTGAAAAACTGTTTTTT.

This chain joins TRBV4-3 and TRBJ1-4; tentatively, D is TRBD1 (6 bases). From germline, CDR1 is LGHNA and CDR2 YSLEER. Trimming stripped 2 bases from V and 1 base from J, with 8 bases between. There are 15 residues in the CDR3. DNA of the CDR3: TGCGCCAGCAGCCAAACAGGGAGAACTAATGAAAAACTGTTTTTT. Translation gives CASSQTGRTNEKLFF.

The V call is TRBV10-3, the J call TRBJ2-7; D is possibly TRBD1 (8 bases). CDR1 is ENHRY, CDR2 SYGVKD, per germline. V was shortened by 6 bases and J by 4 bases, with 13 bases between the two germline ends. The CDR3 has 13 residues. For the CDR3, the DNA is TGTGCCATCAGCTCACAGGGGGGGTACGAGCAGTACTTC. Its translation is CAISSQGGYEQYF.

V gene TRBV2 combines with J gene TRBJ2-1; no reliable D call. Trimming left V 3 bases short and J 5 bases short, with 5 bases between. CDR1 and CDR2 from the germline V gene are SNHLY and FYNNEI. The CDR3 loop spans 12 amino acids. CDR3 in amino acids: CASSDPDNEQFF. In DNA, the CDR3 is TGTGCCAGCAGTGACCCTGACAATGAGCAGTTCTTC.

The chain combines TRBV5-1 with TRBJ2-3; D not certain. There are 12 residues in the CDR3. Germline V gives CDR1 SGHRS, CDR2 YFSETQ. Trimming removed 4 bases from V and 2 bases from J, with 5 bases in between. The CDR3 nucleotides read TGCGCCAGCAGCCGAGACACAGATACGCAGTATTTT. Residues: CASSRDTDTQYF.

DNA for the CDR3: TGTGCCAGCAGTTCACAGGTCCAAGAGACCCAGTACTTC. It is translated as CASSSQVQETQYF. The chain couples TRBV11-2 to TRBJ2-5; tentative D call: TRBD1 (5 bases). Trimming stripped 6 bases from V and 1 base from J, with 9 bases between. Germline lookup yields CDR1 SGHAT and CDR2 FQNNGV. CDR3 size: 13 residues.

The V and J genes are TRBV29-1 and TRBJ2-1; 7 nucleotides align to TRBD2. The CDR3 runs 15 residues. Germline trimming cut 3 bases from V and 0 bases from J; bases unmatched to any gene: 5. The germline V gene encodes CDR1 SQVTM and CDR2 ANQGSEA. The CDR3 loop is CSVEWRGSSYNEQFF. Written as DNA, the CDR3 is TGCAGCGTTGAGTGGCGGGGGAGCTCCTACAATGAGCAGTTCTTC.

V is TRBV9 and J is TRBJ1-1; D is unresolved. The germline V and J ends were trimmed by 3 bases and 5 bases, with 11 bases remaining between them. The CDR3 is 13 residues long. CDR1 and CDR2 from the germline V gene are SGDLS and YYNGEE. CDR3 DNA sequence: TGTGCCAGCAGCGCCAAGGGTGTGACTGAAGCTTTCTTT. This sequence encodes CASSAKGVTEAFF.

The rearrangement uses TRBV5-1 and TRBJ2-1; D uncertain. The CDR3 is made up of 15 amino acids. Germline-derived CDR1 and CDR2 are SGHRS and YFSETQ. Trimming stripped 0 bases from V and 8 bases from J, with 15 bases between. The CDR3 DNA sequence: TGCGCCAGCAGCTTGGGCGCAAAGCCTGGCGATGAGCAGTTCTTC. Its translation: CASSLGAKPGDEQFF.

This chain links TRBV20-1 with TRBJ2-1; D is perhaps TRBD1 (7 bases). Germline assignment: CDR1 DFQATT and CDR2 SNEGSKA (reference sequence). Trimming took 3 bases from V and 6 from J, leaving 15 bases between them. The CDR3 is 14 residues long. In DNA, the CDR3 is TGCAGTGCTAGTCTTGCCCAGGGGGGCAATGAGCAGTTCTTC. This codes for CSASLAQGGNEQFF.

V is TRBV6-5 and J is TRBJ1-2; D may be TRBD1 (6 bases). Trimming cost V 5 bases and J 8 bases, with 12 bases left between them. Germline V gives CDR1 MNHEY, CDR2 SVGAGI. There are 12 residues in the CDR3. Here the CDR3 DNA reads TGTGCCAGCAGTCTAGGGGGACGGGGCTACACCTTC. This gives the protein CASSLGGRGYTF.

The chain links TRBV18 to TRBJ1-5, with 8 bases aligning to TRBD1. CDR1 KGHSH and CDR2 LQKENI come from the germline V gene. Trimming removed 1 base from V and 5 bases from J; junction bases left unmatched: 4. This CDR3 contains 15 residues. The CDR3 loop reads CASSPLARGHQPQHF. The CDR3 DNA sequence: TGTGCCAGCTCACCACTTGCCAGGGGGCATCAGCCCCAGCATTTT.

The rearrangement uses TRBV25-1 and TRBJ1-2, with 7 bases identical to TRBD1. V gave up 3 bases and J gave up 4 bases; unmatched junction bases: 2. The length of the CDR3 is 13 residues. Germline V gene data show CDR1 as MGHDK and CDR2 as SYGVNS. In DNA form, the CDR3 reads TGTGCCAGCAGTGATCCAGGGGGCTATGGCTACACCTTC. Translation gives CASSDPGGYGYTF.

The chain couples TRBV24-1 to TRBJ2-2; possibly TRBD1 or TRBD2 for D (5 bases each). The V end lost 7 bases, the J end lost 4 bases, and 15 bases lay between the germline ends. There are 15 residues in the CDR3. Looked up from germline, CDR1 is KGHDR and CDR2 is SFDVKD. CDR3 protein: CATSDGADATGELFF. The CDR3 bases are TGTGCCACCAGCGACGGGGCCGATGCCACCGGGGAGCTGTTTTTT.

This clone came up once. This chain joins TRBV7-7 and TRBJ2-5; possibly TRBD2 for D (5 bases). Between the trimmed V and J ends, which lost 5 bases and 3 bases, there was a span of 10 bases. From germline, CDR1 is SSHAT and CDR2 FNYEAQ (reference sequence). CDR3 length: 13 amino acids. This chain's CDR3 is CASSRDFEETQYF. The CDR3 DNA reads TGTGCCAGCAGCCGGGATTTTGAAGAGACCCAGTACTTC.

The chain has TRBV13 and TRBJ1-4; the D is unclear. The V gene's germline CDR1 is PRHDT and CDR2 FYEKMQ (reference sequence). This CDR3 is 16 amino acids long. Trimming pared 0 bases from V and 3 bases from J, leaving 11 bases between. The CDR3 sequence is CASSLGGFGANEKLFF. The CDR3 nucleotides are TGTGCCAGCAGCTTAGGAGGGTTCGGGGCTAATGAAAAACTGTTTTTT.

This clone was seen a few times. V gene TRBV3-1 (or the pseudogene TRBV3-2) combines with J gene TRBJ1-2; 8 bases align to TRBD1. This CDR3 contains 14 residues. Germline V CDR1 and CDR2: LGHDT, YNNKEL (reference sequence). Unmatched junction bases numbered 10, after V lost 6 bases and J lost 7 bases. CDR3 in amino acids: CASRGSDRGAGYTF. CDR3 in DNA: TGTGCCAGCAGGGGGAGCGACAGGGGCGCTGGCTACACCTTC.

The chain combines TRBV29-1 with TRBJ2-3; D is possibly TRBD1 or TRBD2 (5 bases each). This CDR3 contains 11 residues. Germline-derived CDR1 and CDR2 are SQVTM and ANQGSEA. V gave up 5 bases and J gave up 4 bases, with 7 bases separating them. The CDR3 sequence is CSVQGADTQYF. The CDR3 nucleotides are TGCAGCGTTCAGGGAGCAGATACGCAGTATTTT.

The chain uses TRBV7-2 and TRBJ2-3; 11 bases map to TRBD2. The V gene's germline CDR1 is SGHTA and CDR2 FQGNSA. The CDR3 contains 16 residues. With V trimmed by 1 base and J by 1 base, 1 base remained unmatched. CDR3: CASSLVLAGGTDTQYF. The CDR3 nucleotides read TGTGCCAGCAGCTTAGTACTAGCGGGAGGCACAGATACGCAGTATTTT.

The rearrangement joins TRBV30 to TRBJ2-1; possible D gene TRBD1, 5 bases. Between the trimmed V and J ends, which lost 0 bases and 9 bases, there was a span of 15 bases. The CDR3 is made up of 14 amino acids. CDR1 is GTSNPN, CDR2 SVGIG, per germline (reference sequence). DNA of the CDR3: TGTGCCTGGAGTGTTGACAGCCCCTGGGGTGAGCAGTTCTTC. It codes for CAWSVDSPWGEQFF.